A selection of T cell receptor beta chains follows, all from one sample in a study of radiation and T cells in renal cell carcinoma. Generated by immunoSEQ multiplex PCR, the TCRdb table keeps only in-frame clones and is missing some. The sample lists 100,000 to 150,000 clones; roughly 85% were seen once. The sample in question was blood, obtained from a patient whose treatment included radiotherapy and nephrectomy. The source of these receptors is a woman aged 55-70 years with renal cell carcinoma. The CDR3 runs from the conserved cysteine through the conserved F or W. A D gene is named only where the DNA matches it firmly. Size tells how often a clone was seen (once, few, many) or the class of an expanded clone, and some rows leave it out.

j_gene,abundance,d_gene,v_gene,CDR3nt,CDR3aa
TRBJ2-7,.,TRBD2,TRBV11-1,TGTGCCAGCAGCTCCCGGACTAGCGGGCATAACGAGCAGTACTTC,CASSSRTSGHNEQYF
TRBJ1-2,few,.,TRBV27,TGTGCCAGCAGCAAGGGGGGGAACTATGGCTACACCTTC,CASSKGGNYGYTF
TRBJ2-1,.,.,TRBV9,TGTGCCAGCAGCGGGCAGTCCCACAATGAGCAGTTCTTC,CASSGQSHNEQFF
TRBJ2-3,.,TRBD2,TRBV4-1,TGCGCCAGCAGCCAAGATGTTGCGGGGGGGGCCGATACGCAGTATTTT,CASSQDVAGGADTQYF
TRBJ2-2,once,.,TRBV7-6,TGTGCCAGCAGCTTAGCGGGTGCGGGGACCGGGGAGCTGTTTTTT,CASSLAGAGTGELFF
TRBJ2-1,.,.,TRBV11-3,TGTGCCAGCAGCTTAGGGGAAGTAGGGAACGAGCAGTTCTTC,CASSLGEVGNEQFF
TRBJ2-3,.,TRBD2,TRBV2,TGTGCCAGCAGAGGACTAGCGGTCACAGATACGCAGTATTTT,CASRGLAVTDTQYF
TRBJ1-1,.,.,TRBV5-1,TGCGCCAGCTCGTCGGACGGGAACACTGAAGCTTTCTTT,CASSSDGNTEAFF
TRBJ2-2,once,.,TRBV19,TGTGCCAGTAGCCCTCCCCGGGACGGGGACACCGGGGAGCTGTTTTTT,CASSPPRDGDTGELFF
TRBJ1-2,few,TRBD1,TRBV11-1,TGTGCCAGCAGCCCCGGACAGGGATGGGGCTACACCTTC,CASSPGQGWGYTF
TRBJ1-4,.,.,TRBV10-2,TGCGCCAGCAGTGAATTTCCCAAGGGATCCCCAGGGAAACTGTTTTTT,CASSEFPKGSPGKLFF
TRBJ2-7,.,TRBD1,TRBV7-9,TGTGCCAGCAGCTCGACAGGGGGCCGGCCCCACGAGCAGTACTTC,CASSSTGGRPHEQYF
TRBJ2-3,.,.,TRBV30,TGTGCCTGGAGTGTAATCGACGGAGGTACGCAGTATTTT,CAWSVIDGGTQYF
TRBJ2-7,once,.,TRBV10-3,TGTGCCATCAGTGATTGGCAGCCCGGGTTTTACGAGCAGTACTTC,CAISDWQPGFYEQYF
TRBJ1-4,.,.,TRBV30,TGTGCCTGGAGTGTACCAGACAGGCGAAATGAAAAACTGTTTTTT,CAWSVPDRRNEKLFF
TRBJ1-3,.,TRBD1,TRBV19,TGTGCCAGTAGATCCCCCGGCAGGGGGACTGGAAACACCATATATTTT,CASRSPGRGTGNTIYF
TRBJ2-7,few,.,TRBV4-1,TGCGCCAGCAGCCTTTCAGGAGCACCAACCTACGAGCAGTACTTC,CASSLSGAPTYEQYF
TRBJ1-4,.,TRBD1,TRBV28,TGTGCCAGCAGTAGCCCCGGGACAGTGGGTGAAAAACTGTTTTTT,CASSSPGTVGEKLFF
TRBJ1-3,.,.,TRBV4-1,TGCGCCAGCAGCCAGGCCGGTCAGGGAGGCGGAAACACCATATATTTT,CASSQAGQGGGNTIYF
TRBJ2-4,.,.,TRBV29-1,TGCAGCGTTGTCTTCATCAGGATCACACTAGCCAAAAACATTCAGTACTTC,CSVVFIRITLAKNIQYF
TRBJ2-2,.,.,TRBV4-1,TGCGCCAGCAGCCAGGAGGCCCGGGGCCGGGAGCTGTTTTTT,CASSQEARGRELFF
TRBJ2-2,.,.,TRBV12-5,TGTGCTAGTGGTTTGGCGGACAGATACACCGGGGAGCTGTTTTTT,CASGLADRYTGELFF
TRBJ2-7,.,.,TRBV9,TGTGCCAGCAGCGTAGGAGGCAGTCCCTACGAGCAGTACTTC,CASSVGGSPYEQYF
TRBJ1-4,once,.,TRBV5-1,TGCGCCAGCAGCTTGGGGGGGTCAGCAACTAATGAAAAACTGTTTTTT,CASSLGGSATNEKLFF
TRBJ1-1,.,.,TRBV7-6,TGTGCCAGCAGCTTAGTGGGGGGACCGGGCACTGAAGCTTTCTTT,CASSLVGGPGTEAFF
TRBJ2-2,.,.,TRBV7-3,TGTGCCAGCAGCTCGTCGGTCCTTACCGGGGAGCTGTTTTTT,CASSSSVLTGELFF
TRBJ1-2,.,TRBD1,TRBV7-9,TGTGCCAGCAGCTTGGGACAGTTAGCAACGATGGGCTACACCTTC,CASSLGQLATMGYTF
TRBJ1-1,few,.,TRBV6-5,TGTGCCAGCAGTTGGACAGCGAACACTGAAGCTTTCTTT,CASSWTANTEAFF
TRBJ2-6,.,.,TRBV7-9,TGTGCCAGCAGCTTAGTTAGGTTTGGTACTGGGGCCAACGTCCTGACTTTC,CASSLVRFGTGANVLTF
TRBJ1-1,.,.,TRBV5-5,TGTGCCAGCAGCGAAGGGGTGAGCACTGAAGCTTTCTTT,CASSEGVSTEAFF
TRBJ1-5,few,.,TRBV30,TGTGCCTGGAGTCCTCCCCACAGGGAAGAAGATCAGCCCCAGCATTTT,CAWSPPHREEDQPQHF
TRBJ1-2,.,.,TRBV5-1,TGCGCCAGCAGCGTTGCGGGAGGCGGCGCGAACTATGGCTACACCTTC,CASSVAGGGANYGYTF
TRBJ2-1,.,TRBD1,TRBV19,TGTGCCAGTAGTGTGGCAGGGGGCAGCGAGCAGTTCTTC,CASSVAGGSEQFF
TRBJ2-5,.,.,TRBV4-3,TGCGCCAGCAGCCAAGAATACAGGGACCAAGAGACCCAGTACTTC,CASSQEYRDQETQYF
TRBJ2-3,.,.,TRBV9,TGTGCCAGCGGGGGGGCCACAGATACGCAGTATTTT,CASGGATDTQYF
TRBJ1-3,.,.,TRBV30,TGTGCCTGGAGTGTCCAGGGGACCTTCTCTGGAAACACCATATATTTT,CAWSVQGTFSGNTIYF
TRBJ1-5,few,TRBD1,TRBV29-1,TGCAGCGCAGGGGACAGGAACGGCCAGCCCCAGCATTTT,CSAGDRNGQPQHF
TRBJ1-1,few,.,TRBV7-9,TGTGCCAGCAGCTTAGCGTTCCAGTACACTGAAGCTTTCTTT,CASSLAFQYTEAFF
TRBJ2-5,.,.,TRBV7-9,TGTGCCAGCAGCTTAATAGGAGAGACCCAGTACTTC,CASSLIGETQYF
TRBJ2-7,.,TRBD2,TRBV19,TGTGCCAGTAGTAATGCAGCGACTAGCTACGAGCAGCACTTC,CASSNAATSYEQHF
TRBJ1-3,.,.,TRBV6-4,TGTGCCAGCAGTGACTCTTGGCAGGGAAACACCATATATTTT,CASSDSWQGNTIYF
TRBJ1-2,.,.,TRBV6-4,TGTGCCAGCAGGGGGGCAGGCTTCTATGGCTACACCTTC,CASRGAGFYGYTF
TRBJ1-4,.,TRBD1,TRBV27,TGTGCCAGCAGCAGTGACAGGGGGAGTGAAAAACTGTTTTTT,CASSSDRGSEKLFF
TRBJ2-3,.,.,TRBV27,TGTGCCAGCAATTCTGAGAACCCAGATACGCAGTATTTT,CASNSENPDTQYF
TRBJ2-5,.,.,TRBV7-8,TGTGCCAGCAGTCTGGGGCAGGCTGGGACCCAGTACTTC,CASSLGQAGTQYF
TRBJ1-2,.,TRBD1,TRBV28,TGTGCCAGCAGTTTAGGGCAGGGGGAGGGCTACACCTTC,CASSLGQGEGYTF
TRBJ1-2,.,.,TRBV6-5,TGTGCCAGCAGTACCATCGGGAAAGAGGATGGCTACACCTTC,CASSTIGKEDGYTF
TRBJ2-7,.,TRBD1,TRBV28,TGTGCCAGCAGACACAGGGGTAACTTCTACGAGCAGTACTTC,CASRHRGNFYEQYF
TRBJ1-1,.,.,TRBV5-5,TGTGCCAGCAGCTTGTTGAGGGGCAGTGAAGCTTTCTTT,CASSLLRGSEAFF
TRBJ2-1,.,.,TRBV11-3,TGTGCCAGCAGCTTAGTCAGCGGAGAGGGAAATGAGCAGTTCTTC,CASSLVSGEGNEQFF
TRBJ2-3,many,.,TRBV4-1,TGCGCCAGCAGCCATCCCGGTGGAGATACGCAGTATTTT,CASSHPGGDTQYF
TRBJ1-5,.,.,TRBV9,TGTGCCAGCAGCGTAGGTGTAGGGGAGGGCCAGCCCCAGCATTTT,CASSVGVGEGQPQHF
TRBJ1-1,.,.,TRBV28,TGTGCCAGCAGTTTCCAGGGGTGGGCCACTGAAGCTTTCTTT,CASSFQGWATEAFF
TRBJ2-2,few,.,TRBV11-2,TGTGCCAGCAGCGCGATCGGGGGAAAGGCCGGGGAGCTGTTTTTT,CASSAIGGKAGELFF
TRBJ1-6,.,TRBD1,TRBV18,TGTGCCAGCTCACCCCCGACAGGGGGCAGTTCACCCCTCCACTTT,CASSPPTGGSSPLHF